This TCR beta chain was sequenced for a study of blood T cell repertoires in COVID-19. V shed 3 bases and J shed 3 bases, with 5 bases lying between them. There are 12 residues in the CDR3. Germline CDR1 is LGHDT and CDR2 is YNNKEL (reference sequence). This table comes from immunoSEQ multiplex PCR, and its TCRdb copy is limited to in-frame clones, with some not included. The sample contains approximately 280,000 clones, 90% of which appear only once. The sample taken for sequencing was PBMCs or T cells enriched from blood (not recorded which). The chain has TRBV3-1 (or the pseudogene TRBV3-2) and TRBJ1-1; no reliable D call. This clonotype was sampled from a woman between 18 and 30 years old with acute COVID-19. CDR3 in DNA: TGTGCCAGCAGCCAGAGCCACACTGAAGCTTTCTTT. Amino acid sequence: CASSQSHTEAFF.